These T cell receptor beta chains were read from a single sample in a study of cytomegalovirus exposure and HLA in healthy donors. Sequenced by immunoSEQ multiplex PCR; TCRdb stores in-frame clones only, minus some. The sample has more than 85,000 clones, roughly 76% seen once; the top ten hold 1.2%. Sequenced input: PBMCs. The receptors stem from a female donor in good health and CMV-seronegative. Each CDR3 is given with its conserved first and last residue. Fields, in order: J gene, V gene, CDR3 length, clone size, D gene, CDR3 DNA, CDR3 protein. The D gene is left open where the match is weak. Not every row has a clone size; where given, it reads once, few, many or a size class.

>TRBJ2-5|TRBV4-1|13|-|-
TGCGCCAGCAGCCGTCTAGTATGGGAGACCCAGTACTTC
CASSRLVWETQYF
>TRBJ2-1|TRBV6-6|12|-|TRBD2
TGTGCCAGCAGTTGGGAGCGGGGGCAGCAGTTCTTC
CASSWERGQQFF
>TRBJ2-5|TRBV11-3|15|-|TRBD1
TGTGCCAGCAGCTTAGCGGCAGGGGGCTGGGAGACCCAGTACTTC
CASSLAAGGWETQYF
>TRBJ2-1|TRBV18|17|few|-
TGTGCCAGCTCACCCCTCCTTGGGGGGTCTTACTACAATGAGCAGTTCTTC
CASSPLLGGSYYNEQFF
>TRBJ1-5|TRBV5-8|15|-|TRBD1
TGTGCCAGCAGCGCCGGGACAGGGTTGGGTCAGCCCCAGCATTTT
CASSAGTGLGQPQHF
>TRBJ2-7|TRBV27|13|-|TRBD1
TGTGCCAGCAGGGGACAGACCTCCTACGAGCAGTACTTC
CASRGQTSYEQYF
>TRBJ1-1|TRBV7-3|15|-|TRBD1
TGTGCCAGCAGCTTAAAGGGACAGGGGAGTACTGAAGCTTTCTTT
CASSLKGQGSTEAFF
>TRBJ1-5|TRBV30|15|-|TRBD1
TGTGCCTGGAGTTTTGGCAGGGGGTCGGGTCAGCCCCAGCATTTT
CAWSFGRGSGQPQHF
>TRBJ1-1|TRBV28|14|-|TRBD1
TGTGCCAGCAGGGAGGGACAGCTGAACACTGAAGCTTTCTTT
CASREGQLNTEAFF
>TRBJ1-1|TRBV5-4|15|-|TRBD1
TGTGCCAGCAGGTCCGGAACAGGGGTAGAGACTGAAGCTTTCTTT
CASRSGTGVETEAFF
>TRBJ1-2|TRBV9|15|few|TRBD1
TGTGCCAGCAGCCCAGTAGGGACAGGGGGCGCCGGCTACACCTTC
CASSPVGTGGAGYTF
>TRBJ1-5|TRBV10-3|16|-|-
TGTGCCATCAGTGAGTCCCTAGTCAGGGGCGGTCAGCCCCAGCATTTT
CAISESLVRGGQPQHF
>TRBJ2-1|TRBV15|16|-|TRBD2
TGTGCCACCAGCTTGGGTAGCGGGGGGGCCTACAATGAGCAGTTCTTC
CATSLGSGGAYNEQFF
>TRBJ2-1|TRBV12-5|15|-|-
TGTGCTAGTGGTTTGCAGGGCTCGCAATACAATGAGCAGTTCTTC
CASGLQGSQYNEQFF
>TRBJ2-3|TRBV7-6|17|few|TRBD2
TGTGCCAGCAGCTTAAGGCTAGCGGGGGGGCTAGGCGATACGCAGTATTTT
CASSLRLAGGLGDTQYF
>TRBJ2-1|TRBV30|16|-|TRBD2
TGTGCCTGGAGGGGACTAGCGGGAGTGTCCTACAATGAGCAGTTCTTC
CAWRGLAGVSYNEQFF
>TRBJ1-1|TRBV4-3|16|once|TRBD1
TGCGCCAGCGAACCTGGACAGGGGAACATCCCCACTGAAGCTTTCTTT
CASEPGQGNIPTEAFF
>TRBJ1-3|TRBV29-1|14|-|TRBD1
TGCAGCGTCAGGACAGGGGACTCTGGAAACACCATATATTTT
CSVRTGDSGNTIYF
>TRBJ1-1|TRBV15|15|-|-
TGTGCCACCAGCAGAGATAGGGGCCGGAACACTGAAGCTTTCTTT
CATSRDRGRNTEAFF
>TRBJ2-3|TRBV7-8|15|-|-
TGTGCCAGCAGCTATGGGCGGGGAAGCACAGATACGCAGTATTTT
CASSYGRGSTDTQYF
>TRBJ2-5|TRBV6-5|15|-|-
TGTGCCAGCAGTTCCTTCGGGGCAGCGGGCGAGACCCAGTACTTC
CASSSFGAAGETQYF
>TRBJ2-7|TRBV11-3|16|-|-
TGTGCCAGCAGCTTAAGACAGAGCTATTCTGGTTACGAGCAGTACTTC
CASSLRQSYSGYEQYF